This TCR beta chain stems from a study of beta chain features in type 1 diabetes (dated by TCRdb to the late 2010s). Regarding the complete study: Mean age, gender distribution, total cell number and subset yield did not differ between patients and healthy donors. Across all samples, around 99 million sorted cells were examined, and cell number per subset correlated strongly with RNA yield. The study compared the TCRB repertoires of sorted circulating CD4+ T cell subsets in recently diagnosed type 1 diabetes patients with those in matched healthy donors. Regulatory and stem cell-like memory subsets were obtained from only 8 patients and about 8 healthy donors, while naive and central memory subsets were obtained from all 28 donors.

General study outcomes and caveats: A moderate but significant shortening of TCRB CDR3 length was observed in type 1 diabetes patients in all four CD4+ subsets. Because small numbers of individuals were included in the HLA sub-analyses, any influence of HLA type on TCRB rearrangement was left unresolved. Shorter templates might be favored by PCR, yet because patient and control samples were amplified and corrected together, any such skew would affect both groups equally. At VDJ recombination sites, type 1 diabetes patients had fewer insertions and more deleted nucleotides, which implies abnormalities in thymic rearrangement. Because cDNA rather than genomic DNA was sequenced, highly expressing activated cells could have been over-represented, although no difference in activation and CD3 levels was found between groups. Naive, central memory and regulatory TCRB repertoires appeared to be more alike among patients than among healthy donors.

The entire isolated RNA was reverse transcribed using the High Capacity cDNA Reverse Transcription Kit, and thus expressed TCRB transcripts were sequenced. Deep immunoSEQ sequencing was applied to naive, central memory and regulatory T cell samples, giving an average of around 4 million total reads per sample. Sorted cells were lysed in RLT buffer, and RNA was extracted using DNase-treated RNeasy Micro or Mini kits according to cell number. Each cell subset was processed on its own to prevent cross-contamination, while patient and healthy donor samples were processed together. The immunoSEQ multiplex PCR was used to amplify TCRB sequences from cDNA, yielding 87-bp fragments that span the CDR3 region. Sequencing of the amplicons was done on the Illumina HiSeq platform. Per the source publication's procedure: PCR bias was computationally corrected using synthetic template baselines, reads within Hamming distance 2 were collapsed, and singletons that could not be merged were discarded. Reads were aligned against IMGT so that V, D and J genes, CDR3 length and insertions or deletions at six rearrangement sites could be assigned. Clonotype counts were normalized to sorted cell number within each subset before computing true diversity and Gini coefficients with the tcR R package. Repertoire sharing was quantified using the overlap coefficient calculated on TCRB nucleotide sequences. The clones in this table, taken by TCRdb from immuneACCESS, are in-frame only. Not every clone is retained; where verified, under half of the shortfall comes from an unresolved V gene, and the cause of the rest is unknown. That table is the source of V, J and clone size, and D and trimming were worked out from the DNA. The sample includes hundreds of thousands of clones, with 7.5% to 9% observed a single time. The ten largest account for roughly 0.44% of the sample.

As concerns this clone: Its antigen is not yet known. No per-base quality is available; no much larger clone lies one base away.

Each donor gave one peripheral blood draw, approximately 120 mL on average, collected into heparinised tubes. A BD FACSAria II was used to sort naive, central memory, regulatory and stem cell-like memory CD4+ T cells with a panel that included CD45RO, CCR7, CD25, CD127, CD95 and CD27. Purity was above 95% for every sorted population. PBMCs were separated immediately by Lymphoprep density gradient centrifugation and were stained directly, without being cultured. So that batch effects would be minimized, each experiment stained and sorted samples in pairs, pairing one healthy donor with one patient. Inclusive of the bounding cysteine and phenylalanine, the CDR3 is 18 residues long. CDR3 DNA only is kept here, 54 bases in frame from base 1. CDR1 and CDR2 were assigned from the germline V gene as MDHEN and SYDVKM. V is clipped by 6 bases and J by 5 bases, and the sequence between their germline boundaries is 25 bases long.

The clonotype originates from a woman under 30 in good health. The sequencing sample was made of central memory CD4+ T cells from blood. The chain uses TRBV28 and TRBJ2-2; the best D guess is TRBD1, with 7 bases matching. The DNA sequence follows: TGTGCCAGCAGAACTCAACAGGGGAGGTATTTGCGAACCGGGGAGCTGTTTTTT. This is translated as CASRTQQGRYLRTGELFF.